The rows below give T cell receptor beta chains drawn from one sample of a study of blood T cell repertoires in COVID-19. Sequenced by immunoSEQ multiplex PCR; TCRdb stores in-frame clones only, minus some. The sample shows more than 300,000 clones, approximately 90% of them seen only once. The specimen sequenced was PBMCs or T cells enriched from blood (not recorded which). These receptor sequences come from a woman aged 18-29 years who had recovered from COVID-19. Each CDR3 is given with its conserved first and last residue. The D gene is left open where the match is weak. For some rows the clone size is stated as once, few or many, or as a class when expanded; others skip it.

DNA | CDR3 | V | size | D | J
TGTGCCAGCAGCGCTAGCGGGTCCTACAATGAGCAGTTCTTC | CASSASGSYNEQFF | TRBV9 | once | TRBD2 | TRBJ2-1
TGTGCCAGTAACAGGGGAATAACTGAAGCTTTCTTT | CASNRGITEAFF | TRBV2 | . | TRBD1 | TRBJ1-1
TGTGCCAGCAGCTTAAGTAGCAGGGGCGAGCAGTACTTC | CASSLSSRGEQYF | TRBV7-3 | . | . | TRBJ2-7
TGTGCCAGCAGTCCGTCGGGGGGGGCGTTTTGGCGGGAAGAGACCCAGTACTTC | CASSPSGGAFWREETQYF | TRBV27 | once | TRBD2 | TRBJ2-5
TGTGCCAGTAGTATCCCCCTAGCAACTAATGAAAAACTGTTTTTT | CASSIPLATNEKLFF | TRBV19 | once | . | TRBJ1-4
TGCGCCAGCAGCCCAGACAGGGTAGGCCAGCCCCAGCATTTT | CASSPDRVGQPQHF | TRBV4-1 | . | TRBD1 | TRBJ1-5
TGTGCCATCAGGAGGACAGAGTCTAATGAAAAACTGTTTTTT | CAIRRTESNEKLFF | TRBV10-3 | . | . | TRBJ1-4
TGCGCCAGCAGCCAGGACAGGGGGCACGAGCAGTACTTC | CASSQDRGHEQYF | TRBV4-1 | once | TRBD1 | TRBJ2-7
TGTGCCAGCAGTTACTCGGGACTTCCTTACGAGCAGTACTTC | CASSYSGLPYEQYF | TRBV6-5 | . | . | TRBJ2-7
TGTGCCAGCAGCCCGCGGCGGCTAGCGGGGCCCGGGGAGCTGTTTTTT | CASSPRRLAGPGELFF | TRBV11-3 | . | TRBD2 | TRBJ2-2
TGTGCCAGCAGTACCAACCCTAGGAGCTCCTACGAGCAGTACTTC | CASSTNPRSSYEQYF | TRBV6-5 | . | . | TRBJ2-7
TGTGCCAGCAGGGAGGAGGTCACCTACGAGCAGTACTTC | CASREEVTYEQYF | TRBV2 | . | . | TRBJ2-7
TGTGCCAGCAGCTTCTGGACACTCCAAGCTTTCTTT | CASSFWTLQAFF | TRBV5-8 | . | . | TRBJ1-1
TGTGCCAGCAGTTTACGCGGTAGCTCCTACAATGAGCAGTTCTTC | CASSLRGSSYNEQFF | TRBV27 | . | . | TRBJ2-1
TGTGCCAGCTCACCATCCCTCTCTGGAAACACCATATATTTT | CASSPSLSGNTIYF | TRBV18 | few | . | TRBJ1-3
TGTGCCATCAGTGACTCAGATAGCAATCAGCCCCAGCATTTT | CAISDSDSNQPQHF | TRBV10-3 | once | . | TRBJ1-5
TGCGCCAGCAGCCAATGGACAGGAATGAACACTGAAGCTTTCTTT | CASSQWTGMNTEAFF | TRBV5-1 | once | TRBD1 | TRBJ1-1
TGTGCCAGTATGCTTCGGGGAGCGACGAACACCGGGGAGCTGTTTTTT | CASMLRGATNTGELFF | TRBV5-5 | . | . | TRBJ2-2
TGTGCCAGCTACGAGGGATTCAATCAGCCCCAGCATTTT | CASYEGFNQPQHF | TRBV2 | few | . | TRBJ1-5
TGTGCCAGCAGCCAGCCCGGGACTTTAAACAATGAGCAGTTCTTC | CASSQPGTLNNEQFF | TRBV7-3 | . | . | TRBJ2-1
TGTGCCAGCAGCCTTTGGACAGGGCGCTCTGGAAACACCATATATTTT | CASSLWTGRSGNTIYF | TRBV3-1/TRBV3-2 | . | TRBD1 | TRBJ1-3
TGTGCCAGCAGTTACCTACAGGGAACTGAAGCTTTCTTT | CASSYLQGTEAFF | TRBV6-2/TRBV6-3 | . | . | TRBJ1-1
TGTGCCAGCAGCTTTCCAGGCAATGAGCAGTTCTTC | CASSFPGNEQFF | TRBV13 | once | . | TRBJ2-1
TGTGCCAGTAGTATTAGTGAGTCGAGCTACGAGCAGTACTTC | CASSISESSYEQYF | TRBV19 | once | . | TRBJ2-7
TGTGCCAGCAGCTTGACAGGGGGCTATGGCTACACCTTC | CASSLTGGYGYTF | TRBV7-3 | . | TRBD1 | TRBJ1-2
TGTGCCAGCAGCTTAGGCGGGGGCTCCTACAATGAGCAGTTCTTC | CASSLGGGSYNEQFF | TRBV7-6 | . | TRBD2 | TRBJ2-1